This T cell receptor beta chain was obtained from a study of blood T cell repertoires in COVID-19. On the study more broadly: T cells, B-cell-depleted T cells, or PBMCs provided the cDNA or gDNA that served as material.

Deletions cut 3 bases from V and 4 bases from J, with 14 bases between. Germline CDR1 and CDR2: SGHRS and YFSETQ. The CDR3 is made up of 15 amino acids. Ages ranged from about 18 to 89 years, with residence in around 24 US areas. The study assigned cohorts using participant-reported clinical history. Cohort 3 donors were reported recovered after two negative PCRs, clearance, or symptom resolution. Profiled with immunoSEQ multiplex PCR; TCRdb holds only in-frame clones, not every one. The table has about 500,000 clones, about nine tenths seen once. This chain connects TRBV5-1 to TRBJ1-5; no clear D gene. The material sequenced was PBMCs or T cells enriched from blood (not recorded which). This TCR was recovered from a woman under 30 who had recovered from COVID-19. The CDR3 here is CASSSQGGLNQPQHF. DNA for the CDR3: TGCGCCAGCAGCTCCCAAGGCGGATTAAATCAGCCCCAGCATTTT.